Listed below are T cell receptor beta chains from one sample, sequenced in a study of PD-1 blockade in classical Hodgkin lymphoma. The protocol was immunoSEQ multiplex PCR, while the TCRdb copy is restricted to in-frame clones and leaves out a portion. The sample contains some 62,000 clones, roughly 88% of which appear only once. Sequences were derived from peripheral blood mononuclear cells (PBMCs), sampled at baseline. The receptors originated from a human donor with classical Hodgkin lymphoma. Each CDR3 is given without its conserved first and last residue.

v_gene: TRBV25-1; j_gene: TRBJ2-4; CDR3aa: ASRSGTGGAKNIQY
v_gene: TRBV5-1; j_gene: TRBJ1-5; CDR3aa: ASSLTGNQPQH
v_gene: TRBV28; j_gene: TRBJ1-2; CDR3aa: ASSSTGLSSIYGYT
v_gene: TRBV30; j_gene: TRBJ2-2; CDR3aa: AWGGDKLPGELF
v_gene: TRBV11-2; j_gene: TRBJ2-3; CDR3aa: ASSLGGDTQY
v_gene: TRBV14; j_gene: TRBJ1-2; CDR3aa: ASSQDQGLYPGYT
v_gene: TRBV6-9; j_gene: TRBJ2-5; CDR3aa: ASRSQGGQETQY
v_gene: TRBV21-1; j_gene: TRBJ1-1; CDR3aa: ASSPFRGGYTEAF
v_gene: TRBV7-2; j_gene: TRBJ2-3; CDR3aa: ASSLVHAGTSTDTQY
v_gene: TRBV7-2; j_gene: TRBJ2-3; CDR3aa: ASSFWGRGSTDTQY
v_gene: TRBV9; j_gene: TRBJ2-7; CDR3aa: ASSVFEGLEQY
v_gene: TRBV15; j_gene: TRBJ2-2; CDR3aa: ATSRDLVNTGELF
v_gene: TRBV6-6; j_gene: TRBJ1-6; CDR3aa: ASSYSGQENSPLH
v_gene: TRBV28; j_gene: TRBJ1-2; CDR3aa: ASRYRDSFYGYT
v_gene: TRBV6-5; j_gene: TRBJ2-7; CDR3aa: ASNRGILSYEQY
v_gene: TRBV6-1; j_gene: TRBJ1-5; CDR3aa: ASSEVVGQSGGNQPQH
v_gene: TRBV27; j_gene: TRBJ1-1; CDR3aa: ATWPDRVFLMNTEAF
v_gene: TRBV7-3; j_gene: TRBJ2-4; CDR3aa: ASSVRGGRDIQY
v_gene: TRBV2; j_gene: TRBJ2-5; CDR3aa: ALTPLAGGRETQY
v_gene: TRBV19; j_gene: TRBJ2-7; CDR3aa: ASSPRDRAYEQY
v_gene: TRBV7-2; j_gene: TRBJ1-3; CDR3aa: ASSLGSVGNTIY
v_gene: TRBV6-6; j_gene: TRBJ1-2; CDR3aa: ASSYSDRNYGYT
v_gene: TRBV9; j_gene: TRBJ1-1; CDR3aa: ASSVAGARNTEAF
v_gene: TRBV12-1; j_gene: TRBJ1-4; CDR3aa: ASSATGTGNEKLF
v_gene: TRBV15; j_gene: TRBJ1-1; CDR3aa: ATSRALDRPRALVTEAF
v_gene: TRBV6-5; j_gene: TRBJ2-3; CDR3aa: ASYRDATSADTQY
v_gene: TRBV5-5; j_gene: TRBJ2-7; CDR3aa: ASSYDPNYEQY
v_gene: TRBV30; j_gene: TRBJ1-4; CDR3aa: AWTRGTVYEKLF
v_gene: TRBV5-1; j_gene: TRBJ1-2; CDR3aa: ASSSKVDYGYT
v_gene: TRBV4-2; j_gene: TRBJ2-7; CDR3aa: ASSQLAGGKYEQY
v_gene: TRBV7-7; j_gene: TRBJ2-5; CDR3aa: ASSLATRQETQY
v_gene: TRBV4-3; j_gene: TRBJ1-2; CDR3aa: ASSQDGQGGEYDYGYT
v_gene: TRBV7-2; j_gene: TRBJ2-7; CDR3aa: ASSLAGQGGTYEQY
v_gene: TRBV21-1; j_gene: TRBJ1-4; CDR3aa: ASSKARQGREKLF
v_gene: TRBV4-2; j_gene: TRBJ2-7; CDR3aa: ASSQDNRVSSYEQY
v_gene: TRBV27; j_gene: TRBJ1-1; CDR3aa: ASTTGSSTEAF
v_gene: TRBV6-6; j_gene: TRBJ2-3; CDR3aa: ASSPLAVLITQY
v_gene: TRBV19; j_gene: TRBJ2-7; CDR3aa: ASRRAGGSHEQY
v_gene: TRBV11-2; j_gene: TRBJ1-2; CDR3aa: ASSLGAGSGYT
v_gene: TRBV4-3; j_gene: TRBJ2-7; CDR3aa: ASSLPGQGYEQY
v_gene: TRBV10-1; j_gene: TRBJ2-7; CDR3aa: ASSAREVPYEQY
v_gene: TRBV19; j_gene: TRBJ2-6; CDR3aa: ASTPGAGANVLT
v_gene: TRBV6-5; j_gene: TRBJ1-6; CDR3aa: ASSLTENSPLH
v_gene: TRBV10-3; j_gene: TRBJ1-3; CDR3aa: AISGLNTIY
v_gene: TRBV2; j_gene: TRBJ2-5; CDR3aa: ASSEVEETQY
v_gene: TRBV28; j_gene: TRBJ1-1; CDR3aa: ASSLNVAGQILNTEAF
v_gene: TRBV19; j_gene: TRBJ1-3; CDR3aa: ASSPPIGRLNTIY
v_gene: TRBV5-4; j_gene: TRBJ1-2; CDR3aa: ASSSTTGIRHYGYT
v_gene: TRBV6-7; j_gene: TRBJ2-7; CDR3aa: ASKNGHLSYEQY
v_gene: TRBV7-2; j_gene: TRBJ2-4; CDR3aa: ASSSDFGQGAYFQNIQY
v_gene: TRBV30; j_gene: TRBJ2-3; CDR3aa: GGSGADTQY
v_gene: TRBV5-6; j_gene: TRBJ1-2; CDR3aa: ASSGQGGYGYT
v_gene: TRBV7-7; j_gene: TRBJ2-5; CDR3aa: ASSLGTSGGETQY